The clone carrying this T cell receptor beta chain occurred many times. Its antigen is unknown. The sample belongs to a study of response to subunit inactivated influenza vaccine. TCRdb ran MiXCR on the RT-PCR reads and lists one entry per CDR3 protein. Of around 750,000 distinct CDR3 sequences listed, roughly 20% are singletons. Study results and limitations: Researchers suggested that each seasonal influenza vaccination recruits few new T cells.

V was trimmed by 2 bases and J by 0 bases, leaving 11 bases between them. From germline, CDR1 is MGHRA and CDR2 YSYEKL. The CDR3 totals 15 residues. This TCR derives from a man between 45 and 60 years old who received an inactivated influenza vaccine. Specimen: PBMCs from blood, collected 5 to 6 days after vaccination. The chain employs TRBV4-1 and TRBJ2-7; a possible D gene is TRBD1 (6 bases). The CDR3 region has the DNA TGCGCCAGCAGCCAAAGGACAGAGAGCTCCTACGAGCAGTACTTC. Its translation: CASSQRTESSYEQYF.